The rows below give T cell receptor beta chains drawn from one sample of a study of T-cell memory formation after mild COVID-19. TCRdb fed the 5' RACE reads into MiXCR, producing one record per CDR3 protein. The data contain about 210,000 distinct CDR3 sequences, more than 9% of them seen just once; the ten biggest clones take up approximately 3%. Sequencing used PBMCs or a T cell subset sorted from them (not recorded which). Receptors were obtained from a man aged 18 to 29 who had mild COVID-19 (a few samples of this study predate the infection). Cell type and time point are not known. The CDR3 runs from the conserved cysteine through the conserved F or W. Each record gives: D gene, V gene, clone size, J gene, CDR3 DNA, CDR3 protein. A D gene is named only where the DNA matches it firmly. The listing skips clone size in some rows; elsewhere it reads once, few, many or a size class.

D: -; V: TRBV5-4; size: -; J: TRBJ1-1; DNA: TGTGCCAGCAGCTTTTTTGGGACCGGCAACACTGAAGCTTTCTTT; CDR3: CASSFFGTGNTEAFF
D: -; V: TRBV12-3/TRBV12-4; size: -; J: TRBJ2-3; DNA: TGTGCCAGCAAGCCGGGCCCTGGCAGGGTTACAGATACGCAGTATTTT; CDR3: CASKPGPGRVTDTQYF
D: TRBD2; V: TRBV12-3/TRBV12-4; size: -; J: TRBJ2-3; DNA: TGTGCCAGCAATGGTGGGGGGGCAGATACGCAGTATTTT; CDR3: CASNGGGADTQYF
D: -; V: TRBV7-2; size: many; J: TRBJ2-2; DNA: TGTGCCAGCAGCCGAAGAACCGGGGAGCTGTTTTTT; CDR3: CASSRRTGELFF
D: -; V: TRBV7-9; size: few; J: TRBJ2-7; DNA: TGTGCCAGCAGCTCCTCGGACCGGCCCTCCTACGAGCAGTACTTC; CDR3: CASSSSDRPSYEQYF
D: -; V: TRBV12-3/TRBV12-4; size: few; J: TRBJ2-5; DNA: TGTGCCAGCTCCTCCGGGGAAGAGACCCAGTACTTC; CDR3: CASSSGEETQYF
D: TRBD2; V: TRBV9; size: -; J: TRBJ2-1; DNA: TGTGCCAGCAGCGTAGAGGTGGCTAGCGGTCTACCGTACAATGAGCAGTTCTTC; CDR3: CASSVEVASGLPYNEQFF
D: -; V: TRBV6-6; size: few; J: TRBJ2-3; DNA: TGTGCCAGCAGCTCGAGGGTTAGCACAGATACGCAGTATTTT; CDR3: CASSSRVSTDTQYF
D: -; V: TRBV5-1; size: -; J: TRBJ1-4; DNA: TGCGCCAGCAGCTTGGTCGGGTCCGGAACCGGAAAACTGTTTTTT; CDR3: CASSLVGSGTGKLFF
D: -; V: TRBV5-1; size: few; J: TRBJ1-2; DNA: TGCGCCAGCAGCTCAGGACACCCTAACTATGGCTACACCTTC; CDR3: CASSSGHPNYGYTF
D: TRBD1; V: TRBV6-6; size: few; J: TRBJ2-3; DNA: TGTGCCAGCCGGGACAGAGTTAGCACAGATACGCAGTATTTT; CDR3: CASRDRVSTDTQYF
D: TRBD1; V: TRBV27; size: -; J: TRBJ2-5; DNA: TGTGCCAGCAGTCCCCGGACAGGGCAGCGGGTGGACCAGTACTTC; CDR3: CASSPRTGQRVDQYF
D: -; V: TRBV15; size: -; J: TRBJ1-5; DNA: TGTGCCACCAGCAGGGTCAGGGACAATCAGCCCCAGCATTTT; CDR3: CATSRVRDNQPQHF
D: TRBD1; V: TRBV7-2; size: -; J: TRBJ2-1; DNA: TGTGCCAGCAGCTTGGACAGGGGGCTTACCAATGAGCAGTTCTTC; CDR3: CASSLDRGLTNEQFF
D: TRBD1; V: TRBV5-1; size: -; J: TRBJ1-1; DNA: TGCGCCAGCAGCTATACAGGGGAAAGGGCTGAAGCTTTCTTT; CDR3: CASSYTGERAEAFF